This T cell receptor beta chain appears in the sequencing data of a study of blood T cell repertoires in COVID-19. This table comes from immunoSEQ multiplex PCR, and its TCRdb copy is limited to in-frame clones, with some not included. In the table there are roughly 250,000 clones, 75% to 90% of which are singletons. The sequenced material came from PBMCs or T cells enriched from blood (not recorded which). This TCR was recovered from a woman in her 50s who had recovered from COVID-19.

The CDR3 nucleotides read TGTGCCAGCAGCGTATTTAGCGGGAGCACAGATACGCAGTATTTT. Translating gives CASSVFSGSTDTQYF. This chain links TRBV9 with TRBJ2-3; 7 positions agree with TRBD2. J gave up 0 bases and V 1 base, and 2 bases lay outside the gene matches. The germline CDR1 and CDR2 sequences are SGDLS and YYNGEE. The CDR3 spans 15 residues.